The 21 T cell receptor beta chains below come from one sample, sequenced in a study of blood T cell repertoires in COVID-19. Sequenced by immunoSEQ multiplex PCR; TCRdb stores in-frame clones only, minus some. The top ten clones hold 7.5% to 9.5% of a sample with more than 65,000 clones, approximately 89% of them seen once. The material sequenced was peripheral blood. These receptors originate from a human donor in a cohort sampled during active COVID-19.

The gene calls are TRBV27 and TRBJ2-7; possibly TRBD1 for D (5 bases). Germline CDR1 reads MNHEY; CDR2 reads SMNVEV (reference sequence). Trimming removed 8 bases from V and 4 bases from J, with 15 bases in between. This CDR3 region has 13 residues. The CDR3 protein is CASALGLGYEQYF. The CDR3 DNA reads TGTGCCAGCGCGCTGGGGCTGGGGTACGAGCAGTACTTC.

This chain links TRBV5-1 with TRBJ2-3; 14 nucleotides agree with TRBD2. The CDR3 loop spans 17 amino acids. Losses at the gene ends were 1 base for V and 3 bases for J; bases not matched to a gene: 4. CDR1 and CDR2 (germline): SGHRS, YFSETQ. CDR3 bases: TGCGCCAGCAGCTTGAGGGGACTAGCGGGGGCAACAGATACGCAGTATTTT. This codes for CASSLRGLAGATDTQYF.

In this sample, this clone turned up once. The chain employs TRBV30 and TRBJ2-7; 8 bases align to TRBD1. The CDR3 has 16 residues. J was trimmed by 1 base and V by 0 bases; bases with no gene match: 8. The germline V gene has CDR1 GTSNPN and CDR2 SVGIG (reference sequence). CDR3 coding DNA: TGTGCCTGGAGTGTCGGGGCAGGGGGCAAGTCCTACGAGCAGTACTTC. It specifies CAWSVGAGGKSYEQYF.

The CDR3 reads CASSLKGQGNYGYTF. The CDR3 DNA reads as TGCGCCAGCAGCTTGAAGGGACAGGGGAACTATGGCTACACCTTC. The V gene is TRBV5-1, the J gene TRBJ1-2, with TRBD1 matching 10 bases. Germline trimming cut 1 base from V and 2 bases from J; bases unmatched to any gene: 2. The CDR3 spans 15 residues. Germline V gene sequence: CDR1 SGHRS, CDR2 YFSETQ.

J is TRBJ2-7 and V is TRBV28, with D hard to call. Deletions cut 6 bases from V and 10 bases from J, with 16 bases between. The CDR3 is made up of 12 amino acids. The germline gives CDR1 MDHEN, CDR2 SYDVKM. The CDR3 region has the DNA TGTGCCAGCAGCTCTTTTGAGTCTGTTCAGTACTTC. Its translation: CASSSFESVQYF. Looking up the rest from reference TRBV28 and TRBJ2-7 gives the full variable domain: DVKVTQSSRYLVKRTGEKVFLECVQDMDHENMFWYRQDPGLGLRLIYFSYDVKMKEKGDIPEGYSVSREKKERFSLILESASTNQTSMYLCASSSFESVQYFGPGTRLTVT.

V and J are TRBV18 and TRBJ2-7; D perhaps matches TRBD2 (5 bases). This CDR3 spans 16 amino acids. V was pared by 2 bases and J by 2 bases, with 16 bases between. Germline V lookup: CDR1 KGHSH, CDR2 LQKENI. CDR3 sequence reads: CASSPKAGPQPYEQYF. CDR3 DNA sequence: TGTGCCAGCTCACCAAAGGCGGGTCCCCAACCCTACGAGCAGTACTTC. The full variable domain, completed using reference TRBV18 and TRBJ2-7, is NAGVMQNPRHLVRRRGQEARLRCSPMKGHSHVYWYRQLPEEGLKFMVYLQKENIIDESGMPKERFSAEFPKEGPSILRIQQVVRGDSAAYFCASSPKAGPQPYEQYFGPGTRLTVT.

The V call is TRBV12-3 or TRBV12-4, the J call TRBJ1-2; TRBD1 matches 7 bases. The junction had 3 bases not matched to a gene; V was cut back by 7 bases and J by 7 bases. This CDR3 is built from 11 residues. The DNA for the CDR3 is TGTGCCAGCAATTACAGGGGTGGCTACACCTTC. Translating it yields CASNYRGGYTF.

The V gene is TRBV7-2, the J gene TRBJ2-7; TRBD1 matches at 7 bases. CDR3 length: 16 residues. Germline-derived CDR1 and CDR2 are SGHTA and FQGNSA. Trimming at V came to 1 base and at J to 3 bases, leaving 9 bases not matched to a gene. As DNA, the CDR3 is TGTGCCAGCAGCTTAGGGGGGCAGGGGGACGTCTACGAGCAGTACTTC. Protein: CASSLGGQGDVYEQYF.

This clone was seen once. V usage is TRBV28 and J usage is TRBJ2-5; no clear D gene. With 5 bases removed from V and 1 base from J, the gap between germline ends came to 14 bases. CDR1 and CDR2 from the germline V gene are MDHEN and SYDVKM. The CDR3 contains 15 residues. Written as DNA, the CDR3 is TGTGCCAGCAGTGCGAATCTAGAGATCCAAGAGACCCAGTACTTC. It yields the protein CASSANLEIQETQYF.

The V gene is TRBV10-2, the J gene TRBJ1-2; D may be TRBD1 (5 bases). V shed 3 bases and J shed 4 bases, with 9 bases lying between them. This CDR3 is 13 amino acids long. Germline-derived CDR1 and CDR2 are WSHSY and SAAADI. In DNA form, the CDR3 reads TGCGCCAGCAGTGAAGGGACTCGCTATGGCTACACCTTC. Translating it yields CASSEGTRYGYTF.

The V and J genes are TRBV6-4 and TRBJ2-3; 7 bases match TRBD2. J was trimmed by 0 bases and V by 0 bases; bases with no gene match: 3. The CDR3 has 16 residues. Per the germline V gene, CDR1 is MRHNA and CDR2 is SNTAGT. The CDR3 nucleotides read TGTGCCAGCAGTGACTCTTCGGGGGGTAGCACAGATACGCAGTATTTT. It is translated as CASSDSSGGSTDTQYF.

The genes are TRBV21-1 and TRBJ1-3; the table calls TRBD1, which could not be checked here. TRBV21-1 is recorded as a pseudogene. The length of the CDR3 is 17 residues. DNA for the CDR3: TGTGCCAGCAGCAAAGAGGCAGGGAAGGCTTTTGGAAACACCATATATTTT. Amino acids: CASSKEAGKAFGNTIYF.

V gene TRBV2 combines with J gene TRBJ1-1; 11 bases map to TRBD1. V lost 8 bases to trimming and J lost 9 bases; unmatched junction nucleotides: 5. The CDR3 spans 12 residues. Per the germline V gene, CDR1 is SNHLY and CDR2 is FYNNEI. The CDR3 protein is CASRTGGNQAFF. Written as DNA, the CDR3 is TGTGCCAGCCGGACAGGGGGCAATCAAGCTTTCTTT.

This chain links TRBV2 with TRBJ1-2; 7 positions match TRBD1. In germline, CDR1 is SNHLY, CDR2 FYNNEI. This CDR3 spans 13 amino acids. V was pared by 6 bases and J by 7 bases, with 8 bases of the junction left unmatched. The CDR3 protein is CASSDRVWAGYTF. For the CDR3, the DNA is TGTGCCAGCAGCGACAGGGTTTGGGCTGGCTACACCTTC.

This chain links TRBV5-1 with TRBJ1-1; D perhaps matches TRBD1 (5 bases). CDR3 length: 17 residues. Trimming pared 4 bases from V and 4 bases from J, leaving 23 bases between. CDR1 is SGHRS, CDR2 YFSETQ, per germline. The CDR3 spells CASSNQPLGQGGTEAFF. CDR3 nucleotides: TGCGCCAGCAGCAACCAACCCCTCGGGCAGGGCGGCACTGAAGCTTTCTTT.

V gene TRBV27 combines with J gene TRBJ1-1, with a tentative D call TRBD1 (6 bases). V was cut by 3 bases and J by 5 bases, with 16 bases left in between. Germline CDR1 reads MNHEY; CDR2 reads SMNVEV (reference sequence). This CDR3 contains 15 residues. The chain's CDR3 is CASSFKSGVRTEAFF. In DNA form, the CDR3 reads TGTGCCAGCAGTTTTAAATCAGGGGTGAGGACTGAAGCTTTCTTT.

The chain joins TRBV5-8 to TRBJ1-2; 11 nucleotides agree with TRBD1. With 2 bases clipped from V and 7 bases from J, the junction kept 4 bases outside the gene matches. This CDR3 contains 14 residues. CDR1 and CDR2 from the germline V gene are SGHTS and YDEGEE. This CDR3 is CASSFSGQGVGYTF. Written as DNA, the CDR3 is TGTGCCAGCAGCTTTTCGGGACAGGGGGTTGGCTACACCTTC.

This chain connects TRBV5-1 to TRBJ2-7; 9 bases align to TRBD1. Unmatched junction bases numbered 8, after V lost 4 bases and J lost 3 bases. The germline V gene encodes CDR1 SGHRS and CDR2 YFSETQ. This CDR3 has 15 amino acids. CDR3 in DNA: TGCGCCAGCAGCCCCGTGACAGGGGGTGACTACGAGCAGTACTTC. Protein: CASSPVTGGDYEQYF.

V and J are TRBV4-3 and TRBJ2-1, with 8 bases identical to TRBD2. Germline V CDR1 and CDR2: LGHNA, YSLEER. The CDR3 extends over 16 amino acids. The trim removed 0 bases at V and 8 bases at J, leaving 9 bases unmatched. CDR3 sequence: CASSQEMGAGADEQFF. Written as DNA, the CDR3 is TGCGCCAGCAGCCAAGAAATGGGAGCGGGGGCGGATGAGCAGTTCTTC.

V gene TRBV11-2 combines with J gene TRBJ2-7, with 14 bases that match TRBD2. Germline loops: CDR1 SGHAT, CDR2 FQNNGV. This CDR3 comprises 18 residues. The junction had 8 bases not matched to a gene; V was cut back by 2 bases and J by 2 bases. CDR3 amino acids: CASSLSRTSGGSTYEQYF. The CDR3 DNA sequence: TGTGCCAGCAGCTTATCCCGGACTAGCGGGGGGTCAACCTACGAGCAGTACTTC.

This chain connects TRBV10-2 to TRBJ2-7; D is unresolved. The CDR3 spans 13 residues. Germline V lookup: CDR1 WSHSY, CDR2 SAAADI. The V gene lost 8 bases and the J gene lost 1 base, with 12 bases spanning the gap. In DNA, the CDR3 is TGCGCCAGCGCTCGACTGGAATCCTACGAGCAGTACTTC. This gives the protein CASARLESYEQYF.